The 2 T cell receptor beta chains given below trace back to one sample, sequenced in a study of shared clonotypes between healthy human individuals. Data came from immunoSEQ multiplex PCR; TCRdb stores just in-frame clones and leaves some out. The sample has roughly 110,000 clones, 55% to 80% seen once. The sample comprised memory CD8+ T cells sorted from blood. Subset here: CD45RO+ cells pooled with CCR7-negative TemRA cells. Receptors originate from a woman aged 25 to 39 in good health.

V and J are TRBV5-1 and TRBJ1-1; D is uncertain. CDR3 length equals 14 residues. Trimming took 3 bases from V and 0 from J, leaving 9 bases between them. The V gene's germline CDR1 is SGHRS and CDR2 YFSETQ. The CDR3 bases are TGCGCCAGCAGCTCGGCGCCCATGAACACTGAAGCTTTCTTT. It specifies CASSSAPMNTEAFF.

This clone was detected a few times. V usage is TRBV18 and J usage is TRBJ2-2, with 11 bases fitting TRBD2. This CDR3 spans 16 amino acids. The germline V gene encodes CDR1 KGHSH and CDR2 LQKENI. The V gene end was trimmed by 5 bases and the J gene end by 7 bases; junction bases not matched to a gene: 9. The CDR3 protein is CASSEITSGSNGELFF. DNA of the CDR3: TGTGCCAGCTCAGAAATCACTAGCGGGAGTAACGGGGAGCTGTTTTTT.